Described below is a single T cell receptor (beta chain) sequence and its context. Its antigen is unidentified. Germline V gene sequence: CDR1 MNHEY, CDR2 SMNVEV (reference sequence). This CDR3 region has 15 residues. The V gene lost 1 base and the J gene lost 5 bases, with 12 bases spanning the gap. cDNA reverse transcribed from extracted RNA served as the sequencing template. The protocol was immunoSEQ multiplex PCR, while the TCRdb copy is restricted to in-frame clones and leaves out a portion. The sample records about 180,000 clones, 40% to 65% being singletons. The data belong to a study of CD8+ T cells in alopecia areata. Study context: Scalp area affected, as a percentage, set the severity score of treated patients. Study-level points and caveats: Lesional scalp exceeded normal scalp in clonality, especially in alopecia totalis/universalis.

Treatment here: oral pan-JAK inhibitor, 5-10 mg twice daily. The sequence was obtained from a human donor with alopecia areata. Specimen: CD8+ T cells sorted from blood, collected at week 24, from a patient treated with tofacitinib. The genes are TRBV27 and TRBJ1-5; no clear D. The CDR3 DNA is TGTGCCAGCAGTTTATTTTGGCCGGGTGATCAGCCCCAGCATTTT. Protein sequence: CASSLFWPGDQPQHF.